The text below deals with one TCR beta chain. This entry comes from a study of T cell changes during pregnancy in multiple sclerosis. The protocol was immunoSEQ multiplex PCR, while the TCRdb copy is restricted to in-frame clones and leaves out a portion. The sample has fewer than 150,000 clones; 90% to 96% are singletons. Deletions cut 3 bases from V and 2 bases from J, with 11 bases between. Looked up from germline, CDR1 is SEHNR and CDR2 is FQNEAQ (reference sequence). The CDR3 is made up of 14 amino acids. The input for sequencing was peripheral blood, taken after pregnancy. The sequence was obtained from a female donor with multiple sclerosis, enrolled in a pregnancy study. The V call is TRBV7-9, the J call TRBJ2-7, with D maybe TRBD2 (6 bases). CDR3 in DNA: TGTGCCAGCAGCTTGTCCGGGAGTACCTACGAGCAGTACTTC. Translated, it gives CASSLSGSTYEQYF.